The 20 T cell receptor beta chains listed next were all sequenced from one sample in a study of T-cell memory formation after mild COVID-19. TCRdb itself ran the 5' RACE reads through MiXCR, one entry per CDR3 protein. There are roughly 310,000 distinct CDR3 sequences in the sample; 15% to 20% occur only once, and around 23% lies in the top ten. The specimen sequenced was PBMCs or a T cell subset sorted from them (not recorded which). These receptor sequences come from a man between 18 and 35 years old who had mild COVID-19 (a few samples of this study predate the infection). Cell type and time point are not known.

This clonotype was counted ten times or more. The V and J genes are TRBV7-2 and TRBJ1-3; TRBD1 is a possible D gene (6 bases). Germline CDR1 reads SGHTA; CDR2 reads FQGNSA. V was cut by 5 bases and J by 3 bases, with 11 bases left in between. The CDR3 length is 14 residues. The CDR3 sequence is CASSQRGDGNTIYF. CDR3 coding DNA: TGTGCCAGCAGCCAGAGGGGGGATGGAAACACCATATATTTT.

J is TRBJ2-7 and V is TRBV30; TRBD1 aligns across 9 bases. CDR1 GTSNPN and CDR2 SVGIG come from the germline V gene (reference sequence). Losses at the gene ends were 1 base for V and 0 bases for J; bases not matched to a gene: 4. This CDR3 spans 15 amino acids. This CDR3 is CAWSAGQGNSYEQYF. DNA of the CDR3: TGTGCCTGGAGTGCGGGACAGGGAAACTCCTACGAGCAGTACTTC.

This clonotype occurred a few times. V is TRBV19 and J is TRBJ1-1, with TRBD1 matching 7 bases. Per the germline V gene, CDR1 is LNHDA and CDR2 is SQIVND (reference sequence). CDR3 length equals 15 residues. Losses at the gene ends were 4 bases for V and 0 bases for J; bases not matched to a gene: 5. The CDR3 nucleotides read TGTGCCAGTAGTAGATCGGGACAGTTGAACACTGAAGCTTTCTTT. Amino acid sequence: CASSRSGQLNTEAFF.

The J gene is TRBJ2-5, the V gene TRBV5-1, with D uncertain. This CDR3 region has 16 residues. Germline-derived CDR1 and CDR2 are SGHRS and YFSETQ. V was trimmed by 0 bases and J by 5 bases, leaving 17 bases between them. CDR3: CASSLDSRATGETQYF. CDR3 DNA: TGCGCCAGCAGCTTGGATAGTCGGGCCACCGGGGAGACCCAGTACTTC.

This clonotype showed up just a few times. The CDR3 nucleotides are TGTGCCAGCAGCCAAGATGTCCAGGGGAATAATGGCTACACCTTC. Translation gives CASSQDVQGNNGYTF. The genes are TRBV3-2 and TRBJ1-2; TRBD1, the D gene given by the table, was not confirmed from the DNA. TRBV3-2 is assigned pseudogene status. This CDR3 spans 15 amino acids.

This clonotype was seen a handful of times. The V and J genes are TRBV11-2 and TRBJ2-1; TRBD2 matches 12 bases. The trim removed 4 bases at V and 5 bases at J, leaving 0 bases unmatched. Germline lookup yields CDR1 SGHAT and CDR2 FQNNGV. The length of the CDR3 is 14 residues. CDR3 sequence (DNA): TGTGCCAGCAGCTCTAGCGGGGGGGACAATGAGCAGTTCTTC. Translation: CASSSSGGDNEQFF.

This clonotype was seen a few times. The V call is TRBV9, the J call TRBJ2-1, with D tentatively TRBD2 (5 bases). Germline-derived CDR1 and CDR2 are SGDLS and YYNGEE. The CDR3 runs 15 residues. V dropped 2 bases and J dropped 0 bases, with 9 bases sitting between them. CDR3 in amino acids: CASSVTGDSYNEQFF. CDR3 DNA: TGTGCCAGCAGCGTCACCGGGGACTCCTACAATGAGCAGTTCTTC.

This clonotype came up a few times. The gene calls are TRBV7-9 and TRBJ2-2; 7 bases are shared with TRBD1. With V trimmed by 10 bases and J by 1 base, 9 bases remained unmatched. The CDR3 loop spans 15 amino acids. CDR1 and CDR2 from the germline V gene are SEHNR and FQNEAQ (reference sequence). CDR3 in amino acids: CANKPGTENTGELFF. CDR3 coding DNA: TGTGCCAACAAGCCCGGGACAGAGAACACCGGGGAGCTGTTTTTT.

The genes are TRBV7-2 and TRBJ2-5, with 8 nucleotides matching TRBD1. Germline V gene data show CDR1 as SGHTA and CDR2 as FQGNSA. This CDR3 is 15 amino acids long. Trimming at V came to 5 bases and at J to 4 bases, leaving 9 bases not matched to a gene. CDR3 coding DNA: TGTGCCAGCAGCCACGGCCAGGGGGCGGGAGAGACCCAGTACTTC. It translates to CASSHGQGAGETQYF.

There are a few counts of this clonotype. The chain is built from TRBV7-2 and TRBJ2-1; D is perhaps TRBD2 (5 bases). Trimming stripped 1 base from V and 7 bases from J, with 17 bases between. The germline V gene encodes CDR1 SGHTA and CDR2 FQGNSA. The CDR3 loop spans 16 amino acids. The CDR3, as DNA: TGTGCCAGCAGCTTAGGGTCGAGAGGGATACCAAATGAGCAGTTCTTC. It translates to CASSLGSRGIPNEQFF.

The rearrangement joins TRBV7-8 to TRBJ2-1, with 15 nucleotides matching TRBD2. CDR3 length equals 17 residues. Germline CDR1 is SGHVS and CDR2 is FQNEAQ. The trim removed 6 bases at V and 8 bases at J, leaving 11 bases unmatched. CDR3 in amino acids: CASRRRWTSGGADEQFF. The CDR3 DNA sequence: TGTGCCAGCAGGCGGCGATGGACTAGCGGGGGGGCCGATGAGCAGTTCTTC.

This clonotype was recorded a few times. The DNA of the CDR3 is TGTGCCAGCTCACCATGGGACAGGGATTCCTACACCTTC. This codes for CASSPWDRDSYTF. V usage is TRBV18 and J usage is TRBJ1-2; 9 bases are a match to TRBD1. CDR1 is KGHSH, CDR2 LQKENI, per germline. V shed 2 bases, J shed 10 bases, and the junction held 5 bases outside the gene matches. There are 13 residues in the CDR3.

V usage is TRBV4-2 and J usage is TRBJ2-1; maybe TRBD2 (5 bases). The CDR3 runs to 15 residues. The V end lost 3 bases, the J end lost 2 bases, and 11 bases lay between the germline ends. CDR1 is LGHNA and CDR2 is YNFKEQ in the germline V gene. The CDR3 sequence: CASSQDFTAYNEQFF. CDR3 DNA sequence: TGTGCCAGCAGCCAGGACTTCACTGCCTACAATGAGCAGTTCTTC.

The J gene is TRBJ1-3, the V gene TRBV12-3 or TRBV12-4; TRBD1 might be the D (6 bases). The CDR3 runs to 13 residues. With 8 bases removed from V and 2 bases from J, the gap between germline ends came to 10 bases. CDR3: CASLPGAGNTIYF. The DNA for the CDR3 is TGTGCCAGCCTCCCAGGGGCTGGAAACACCATATATTTT.

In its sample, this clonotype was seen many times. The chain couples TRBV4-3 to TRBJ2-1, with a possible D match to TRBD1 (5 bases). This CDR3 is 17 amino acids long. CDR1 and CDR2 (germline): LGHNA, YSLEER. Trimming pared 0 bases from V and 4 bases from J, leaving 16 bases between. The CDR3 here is CASSQETRQGGYNEQFF. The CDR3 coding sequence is TGCGCCAGCAGCCAAGAAACCCGGCAGGGTGGTTACAATGAGCAGTTCTTC.

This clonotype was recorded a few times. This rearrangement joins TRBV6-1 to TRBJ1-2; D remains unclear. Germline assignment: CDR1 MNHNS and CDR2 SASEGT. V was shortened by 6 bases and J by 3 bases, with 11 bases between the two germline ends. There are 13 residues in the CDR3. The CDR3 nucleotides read TGTGCCAGCAGGGCTGGAACAGACTATGGCTACACCTTC. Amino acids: CASRAGTDYGYTF.

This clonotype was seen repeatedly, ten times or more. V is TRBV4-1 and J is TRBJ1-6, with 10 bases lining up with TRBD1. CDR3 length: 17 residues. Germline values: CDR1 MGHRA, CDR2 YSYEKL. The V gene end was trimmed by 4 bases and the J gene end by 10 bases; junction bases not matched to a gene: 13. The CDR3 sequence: CASSPAPGQGYPSPLHF. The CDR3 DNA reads TGCGCCAGCAGCCCAGCCCCGGGACAGGGGTATCCGTCACCCCTCCACTTT.

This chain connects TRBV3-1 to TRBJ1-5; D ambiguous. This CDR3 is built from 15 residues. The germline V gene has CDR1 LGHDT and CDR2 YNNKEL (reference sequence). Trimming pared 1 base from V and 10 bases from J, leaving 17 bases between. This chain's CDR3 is CASSQGSEADLPQHF. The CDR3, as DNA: TGTGCCAGCAGCCAAGGTTCAGAGGCTGATCTCCCCCAGCATTTT.

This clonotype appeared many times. CDR3 amino acids: CASSPGSYEQYV. In DNA form, the CDR3 reads TGTGCCAGCTCACCCGGCTCCTACGAGCAGTACGTC. This sequence joins TRBV18 and TRBJ2-7, with no clear D. Germline CDR1 is KGHSH and CDR2 is LQKENI. The CDR3 length is 12 residues. The V gene lost 3 bases and the J gene lost 0 bases, with 3 bases spanning the gap.

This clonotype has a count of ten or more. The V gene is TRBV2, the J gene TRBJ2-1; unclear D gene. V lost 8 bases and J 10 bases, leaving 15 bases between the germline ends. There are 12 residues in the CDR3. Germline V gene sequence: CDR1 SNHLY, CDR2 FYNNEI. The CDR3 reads CASVADNVEQFF. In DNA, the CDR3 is TGTGCCAGCGTCGCCGATAACGTAGAGCAGTTCTTC.